The TCR beta chain described here comes from a study of T cells in Graves' hyperthyroidism and ophthalmopathy. The overall study: Before treatment of any kind, peripheral blood was taken at initial diagnosis.

Amplified TCR beta CDR3 regions came from RNA transcripts. A set of HTBI primers served as the primers for a first-round RT-PCR of the TCR CDR3. TCRdb called the multiplex PCR reads again in MiXCR, with one record for every CDR3 protein. Seen here are approximately 400,000 distinct CDR3 sequences, approximately 15% observed once, and the top ten hold about 30%. Diagnosis rested on symptoms, serum thyroxine and TRAb, thyroid ultrasound, and orbital computed tomography. The CDR3 is 14 residues long. CDR1 is ENHRY and CDR2 is SYGVKD in the germline V gene. The V gene end was trimmed by 6 bases and the J gene end by 7 bases; junction bases not matched to a gene: 7.

The receptor was derived from a young woman with Graves' hyperthyroidism that later progressed to Graves' ophthalmopathy. This chain links TRBV10-3 with TRBJ1-5, with TRBD1 identical over 9 bases. Sequenced sample: blood. CDR3 in DNA: TGTGCCATCAGCGAGAACAGGGGGCAGCAGCCCCAGCATTTT. The encoded protein is CAISENRGQQPQHF.